This T cell receptor (beta chain) was sequenced for a study of T cells expressing NK-cell markers (dated by TCRdb to about 2020). For the wider study: TCR beta-chain repertoires were profiled in sorted CD3+CD56+NKG2C+, CD3+CD56+NKG2C- and CD3+CD56-NKG2C+ T-cell subsets from about 8 donors. Seven of the eight sequenced donors were HCMV-seropositive and one was HCMV-seronegative. All eight donors whose samples were sequenced were randomly selected healthy volunteers, three of them men and five women. The libraries were sequenced on Illumina HiSeq 2000/2500, MiSeq or NextSeq, producing 2 x 150 bp reads. Study-level results and caveats: For about 6 donors, the dominant CD3+CD56+NKG2C+ clonotypes were among the top 10 CD8+ clonotypes and accounted for about 1.0-7.0% of CD8+ T cells. Those dominant clonotypes were again the most abundant among CD3+CD56-NKG2C+ cells in a handful of donors, at about 25-60.1%. It remained unclear whether the expanded NKG2C-expressing T cell clones were specific for HCMV antigens.

A remark on this clonotype: Its binding antigen is unknown.

Per the germline V gene, SGDLS is the CDR1 and YYNGEE is the CDR2. Spanning cysteine to phenylalanine, the CDR3 consists of 12 amino acids. DNA is not on record. A commercial ELISA kit detecting HCMV-specific IgG in serum was used to determine HCMV serostatus. Peripheral blood mononuclear cells were isolated from blood by Ficoll density gradient centrifugation. The data were produced on an Illumina HiSeq 2000. The TCR beta cDNA libraries were made using 5'RACE template switching, a step that added both a universal primer site and unique molecular identifiers. Synthesis of cDNA was primed from the TCR beta constant segment and was followed by two consecutive PCR amplification steps. The published analysis was carried out like this. MIGEC was used to demultiplex reads and group the reads by UMI, and MiTCR was used to assemble and quantify clonotypes. To exclude erroneous sequences, only TCR cDNA sequences supported by at least two reads were retained. The tcR package was used for downstream repertoire analysis, and clonotypes were matched across fractions by CDR3 nucleotide sequence plus V segment. VDJmatch was used to annotate antigen specificity against VDJdb, with one amino acid substitution allowed in CDR3. TCRdb reprocessed the reads, reporting each CDR3 protein sequence once and no DNA. None of the V and J calls come from the authors' own analysis; TCRdb made them. The table for this sample shows some 450,000 distinct CDR3 sequences. Roughly 7.2% of the sample belongs to the ten largest clones.

The source of this sequence is a woman between 18 and 70 years old in good health. The chain links TRBV9 with TRBJ1-3; checking the TCRdb D call of TRBD1 is not possible without DNA. The sequenced sample consisted of blood T cells: a sorted CD56 or NKG2C T cell subset, CD4+ or CD8+ T cells, or bulk PBMC T cells (not recorded which). The CDR3 reads CASTDRRNTIYF.